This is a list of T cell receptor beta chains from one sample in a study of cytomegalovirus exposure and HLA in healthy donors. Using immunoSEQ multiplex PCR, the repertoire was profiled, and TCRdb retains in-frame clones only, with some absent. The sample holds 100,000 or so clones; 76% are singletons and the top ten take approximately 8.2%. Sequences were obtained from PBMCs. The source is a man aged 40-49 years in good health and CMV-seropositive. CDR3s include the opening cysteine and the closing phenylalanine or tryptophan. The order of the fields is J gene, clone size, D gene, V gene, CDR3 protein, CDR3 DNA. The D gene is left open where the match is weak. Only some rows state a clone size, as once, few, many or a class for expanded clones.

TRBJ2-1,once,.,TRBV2,CASKDGSSYNEQFF,TGTGCCAGCAAAGACGGGAGCTCCTACAATGAGCAGTTCTTC
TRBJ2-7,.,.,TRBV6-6,CASSYFSGSTYEQYF,TGTGCCAGCAGTTACTTCTCGGGGAGTACCTACGAGCAGTACTTC
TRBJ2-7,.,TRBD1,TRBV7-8,CASSRTGAGYEQYF,TGTGCCAGCAGCCGGACAGGGGCGGGGTACGAGCAGTACTTC
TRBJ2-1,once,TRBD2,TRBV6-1,CASMRGLAGVNEQFF,TGTGCCAGCATGAGAGGACTAGCGGGAGTCAATGAGCAGTTCTTC
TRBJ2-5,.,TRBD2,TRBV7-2,CASSLVGGAGGGETQYF,TGTGCCAGCAGCTTAGTTGGGGGAGCGGGGGGCGGGGAGACCCAGTACTTC
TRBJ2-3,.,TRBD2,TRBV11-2,CASSFLSTSGGPDTQYF,TGTGCCAGCAGCTTCCTTTCGACTAGCGGGGGCCCAGATACGCAGTATTTT
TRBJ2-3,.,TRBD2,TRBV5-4,CASSATSGRARTDTQYF,TGTGCCAGCAGCGCAACTAGCGGGAGGGCTCGAACAGATACGCAGTATTTT
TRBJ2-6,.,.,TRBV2,CASTGLGGANGLTF,TGTGCCAGTACAGGTTTAGGTGGGGCCAACGGCCTGACTTTC
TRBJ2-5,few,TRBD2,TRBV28,CASSLGGGTQYF,TGTGCCAGCAGTTTAGGGGGGGGGACCCAGTACTTC
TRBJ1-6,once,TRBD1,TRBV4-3,CASSQDYAGQGVNSPLHF,TGCGCCAGCAGCCAAGATTACGCGGGACAGGGAGTTAATTCACCCCTCCACTTT
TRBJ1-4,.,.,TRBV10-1,CATQRSSEKLFF,TGCGCCACCCAGAGGAGTAGCGAAAAACTGTTTTTT
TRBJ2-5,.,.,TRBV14,CASSQDPTAGETQYF,TGTGCCAGCAGCCAAGATCCTACGGCGGGAGAGACCCAGTACTTC
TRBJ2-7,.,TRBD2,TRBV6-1,CASSPLTSGYYEQYF,TGTGCCAGCAGTCCTTTGACTAGCGGATACTACGAGCAGTACTTC
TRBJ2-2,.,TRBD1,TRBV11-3,CASSFAGTEITGELFF,TGTGCCAGCAGCTTTGCCGGGACAGAGATCACCGGGGAGCTGTTTTTT
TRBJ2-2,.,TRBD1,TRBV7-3,CASSLKPAGGTNTGELFF,TGTGCCAGCAGCCTTAAACCCGCAGGGGGAACGAACACCGGGGAGCTGTTTTTT
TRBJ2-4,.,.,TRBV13,CASSRGKVKNSQYF,TGTGCCAGCAGCCGAGGGAAGGTCAAAAACAGTCAGTACTTC